This passage covers 30 T cell receptor beta chains from one sample sequenced in a study of blood T cell repertoires in COVID-19. Method: immunoSEQ multiplex PCR; TCRdb's copy keeps in-frame clones and lacks some. The sample lists approximately 98,000 clones; around 76% were seen once. The sequenced sample consisted of peripheral blood. Every receptor here comes from an elderly man with acute or convalescent COVID-19.

This CDR3 reads CASRRQGGEPQHF. DNA of the CDR3: TGTGCCAGCCGTAGACAGGGAGGAGAGCCCCAGCATTTT. V gene TRBV27 combines with J gene TRBJ1-5, with TRBD1 matching over 7 bases. Germline V gives CDR1 MNHEY, CDR2 SMNVEV (reference sequence). The CDR3 has 13 amino acids. The junction had 9 bases not matched to a gene; V was cut back by 8 bases and J by 8 bases.

This rearrangement joins TRBV5-1 to TRBJ2-7; weak D call: TRBD2 (5 bases). Germline V gene data show CDR1 as SGHRS and CDR2 as YFSETQ. V was pared by 2 bases and J by 2 bases, with 11 bases between. The CDR3 consists of 14 residues. The CDR3 is CASSFQAGTYEQYF. CDR3 nucleotide sequence: TGCGCCAGCAGCTTCCAGGCGGGTACCTACGAGCAGTACTTC. The full variable domain, its missing parts supplied by reference TRBV5-1 and TRBJ2-7, is KAGVTQTPRYLIKTRGQQVTLSCSPISGHRSVSWYQQTPGQGLQFLFEYFSETQRNKGNFPGRFSGRQFSNSRSEMNVSTLELGDSALYLCASSFQAGTYEQYFGPGTRLTVT.

The genes are TRBV29-1 and TRBJ1-1; TRBD1 is a possible D gene (6 bases). The ends were cut back, 4 bases at V and 0 bases at J, with 21 bases in the middle. The CDR3 runs to 17 residues. The V gene's germline CDR1 is SQVTM and CDR2 ANQGSEA. CDR3: CSVGGPRGKIVNTEAFF. The CDR3 DNA is TGCAGCGTTGGCGGCCCGAGGGGGAAGATAGTGAACACTGAAGCTTTCTTT.

The chain recombines TRBV9 with TRBJ2-1; tentatively, D is TRBD1 (6 bases). There are 15 residues in the CDR3. The V end lost 1 base, the J end lost 5 bases, and 13 bases lay between the germline ends. CDR1 is SGDLS, CDR2 YYNGEE, per germline. The CDR3 region is CASSVTGTWDNEQFF. In DNA, the CDR3 is TGTGCCAGCAGCGTAACCGGGACATGGGACAATGAGCAGTTCTTC.

This chain connects TRBV27 to TRBJ2-7; TRBD2 aligns across 11 bases. Germline CDR1 and CDR2: MNHEY and SMNVEV (reference sequence). The CDR3 covers 14 residues. Unmatched junction bases numbered 3, after V lost 4 bases and J lost 4 bases. The CDR3 DNA is TGTGCCAGCAGTTCAGGGACTAGCGGATACGAGCAGTACTTC. Protein product: CASSSGTSGYEQYF.

The chain combines TRBV3-1 (or the pseudogene TRBV3-2) with TRBJ2-1; D is undetermined. Germline values: CDR1 LGHDT, CDR2 YNNKEL (reference sequence). CDR3 length equals 13 residues. The V and J ends lost 2 bases and 9 bases respectively, with 11 bases between them. The CDR3 sequence is CASSQREAIEQFF. The CDR3 bases are TGTGCCAGCAGCCAAAGAGAGGCTATTGAGCAGTTCTTC.

The chain couples TRBV25-1 to TRBJ2-7, with 8 bases that match TRBD1. Germline V gives CDR1 MGHDK, CDR2 SYGVNS. With 5 bases clipped from V and 7 bases from J, the junction kept 7 bases outside the gene matches. CDR3 length: 13 residues. The CDR3 region is CASSRQGASEQYF. As DNA, the CDR3 is TGTGCCAGCAGTCGCCAGGGGGCGAGTGAGCAGTACTTC.

This clone was observed a single time. The chain has TRBV19 and TRBJ1-5, with 7 bases that match TRBD1. The CDR3 loop spans 14 amino acids. The germline gives CDR1 LNHDA, CDR2 SQIVND (reference sequence). The J segment lost 6 bases and the V segment lost 6 bases, leaving 8 bases of the junction unmatched. In DNA form, the CDR3 reads TGTGCCAGTAGAAAGAGTCAGGGGGGTCAGCCCCAGCATTTT. It encodes CASRKSQGGQPQHF.

The chain couples TRBV21-1 to TRBJ1-1; TRBD1, the table's D call, lacks a check against the DNA. TRBV21-1 has pseudogene status. The CDR3 contains 13 residues. CDR3 bases: TGTGCCAGCAGCAATAACAGGAACACTGAAGCTTTCTTT. Translated, it gives CASSNNRNTEAFF.

The chain links TRBV5-4 to TRBJ2-4; D perhaps matches TRBD2 (5 bases). Germline V CDR1 and CDR2: SGHNT, YYREEE (reference sequence). CDR3 size: 15 residues. The V end was cut by 0 bases, the J end by 0 bases, with 7 bases between. This chain's CDR3 is CASSLGTRAKNIQYF. The CDR3 DNA reads TGTGCCAGCAGCTTGGGGACTCGAGCCAAAAACATTCAGTACTTC.

This clone appeared a single time. The gene calls are TRBV25-1 and TRBJ2-7; 12 nucleotides agree with TRBD2. CDR1 MGHDK and CDR2 SYGVNS come from the germline V gene. Trimming cost V 3 bases and J 6 bases; bases outside gene matches: 9. The CDR3 sequence is 16 residues long. In nucleotides, the CDR3 is TGTGCCAGCAGTGATTTGACTAGCGGGAGCGGGTCCGAGCAGTACTTC. This codes for CASSDLTSGSGSEQYF.

The gene calls are TRBV18 and TRBJ1-1; no reliable D call. V lost 3 bases, J lost 3 bases, and 14 bases lay in between. The CDR3 runs 15 residues. CDR1 is KGHSH, CDR2 LQKENI, per germline. The CDR3 DNA follows: TGTGCCAGCTCACCTGGCGGGAGTCGGGACACTGAAGCTTTCTTT. Protein product: CASSPGGSRDTEAFF.

V is TRBV9 and J is TRBJ1-1, with TRBD1 as a possible D gene (6 bases). The CDR3 sequence is 15 residues long. CDR1 and CDR2 (germline): SGDLS, YYNGEE. Between the trimmed V and J ends, which lost 2 bases and 1 base, there was a span of 12 bases. The CDR3 loop is CASSVGGGQNTEAFF. As DNA, the CDR3 is TGTGCCAGCAGCGTTGGGGGGGGACAGAACACTGAAGCTTTCTTT.

The gene calls are TRBV30 and TRBJ2-2, with D unresolved. Looked up from germline, CDR1 is GTSNPN and CDR2 is SVGIG (reference sequence). The V gene lost 0 bases and the J gene lost 1 base, with 6 bases spanning the gap. This CDR3 has 14 amino acids. Here the CDR3 DNA reads TGTGCCTGGAGTGTACGCGGGAACACCGGGGAGCTGTTTTTT. As protein: CAWSVRGNTGELFF.

The chain combines TRBV5-1 with TRBJ2-1, with TRBD1 matching over 10 bases. The germline V gene has CDR1 SGHRS and CDR2 YFSETQ. The V and J ends lost 4 bases and 2 bases, in that order; junction bases with no gene match: 6. The CDR3 loop spans 16 amino acids. Written as DNA, the CDR3 is TGCGCCAGCAGCCTAGGAGGGACAGGGGCCTACAATGAGCAGTTCTTC. Translated, it gives CASSLGGTGAYNEQFF.

The chain recombines TRBV7-7 with TRBJ1-5; maybe TRBD1 (6 bases). Trimming left V 3 bases short and J 3 bases short, with 6 bases between. This CDR3 region has 13 residues. Germline V gene lookup returns CDR1 SSHAT and CDR2 FNYEAQ (reference sequence). CDR3 sequence (DNA): TGTGCCAGCAGCTTGGGGGCCAATCAGCCCCAGCATTTT. It specifies CASSLGANQPQHF. Complete variable domain (other parts from reference TRBV7-7 and TRBJ1-5): GAGVSQSPRYKVTKRGQDVTLRCDPISSHATLYWYQQALGQGPEFLTYFNYEAQPDKSGLPSDRFSAERPEGSISTLTIQRTEQRDSAMYRCASSLGANQPQHFGDGTRLSIL.

V gene TRBV2 combines with J gene TRBJ2-1, with D perhaps matching TRBD2 (6 bases). With 10 bases removed from V and 13 bases from J, the gap between germline ends came to 17 bases. Germline V CDR1 and CDR2: SNHLY, FYNNEI. CDR3 length: 11 residues. The CDR3 here is CANSKGLLQFF. The CDR3 DNA reads TGTGCCAACTCGAAGGGACTTCTTCAGTTCTTC.

The CDR3 protein is CASSLPSSYEQYF. As DNA, the CDR3 is TGTGCCAGCAGCTTACCTAGCTCCTACGAGCAGTACTTC. The chain is built from TRBV7-2 and TRBJ2-7; D not certain. V dropped 2 bases and J dropped 0 bases, with 5 bases sitting between them. Germline V gene lookup returns CDR1 SGHTA and CDR2 FQGNSA. The length of the CDR3 is 13 residues.

The chain recombines TRBV7-2 with TRBJ2-7; 7 bases are shared with TRBD1. This CDR3 is built from 14 residues. Per the germline V gene, CDR1 is SGHTA and CDR2 is FQGNSA. The V segment lost 5 bases and the J segment 4 bases; nucleotides outside the gene matches: 8. CDR3 DNA: TGTGCCAGCAGCCCCGGGACAGTTCTTTACGAGCAGTACTTC. It translates to CASSPGTVLYEQYF.

J is TRBJ2-3 and V is TRBV10-3; 8 nucleotides agree with TRBD2. Germline CDR1 is ENHRY and CDR2 is SYGVKD. The trim removed 4 bases at V and 3 bases at J, leaving 6 bases unmatched. The CDR3 runs 15 residues. The CDR3 bases are TGTGCCATCAGTGGACTCGGGACTAGAACAGATACGCAGTATTTT. Protein product: CAISGLGTRTDTQYF.

The V call is TRBV18, the J call TRBJ1-5, with D perhaps TRBD1 (5 bases). V was clipped by 3 bases and J by 2 bases, with 17 bases between them. Germline loops: CDR1 KGHSH, CDR2 LQKENI. The CDR3 runs 17 residues. The CDR3 is CASSPEGRPSGNQPQHF. The CDR3 DNA reads TGTGCCAGCTCACCGGAGGGACGGCCTTCTGGCAATCAGCCCCAGCATTTT.

The chain links TRBV19 to TRBJ1-5, with a possible D match to TRBD1 (5 bases). The CDR3 runs to 15 residues. The germline CDR1 and CDR2 sequences are LNHDA and SQIVND (reference sequence). V was clipped by 5 bases and J by 4 bases, with 15 bases between them. This chain's CDR3 is CASSAGRALNQPQHF. The CDR3 nucleotides are TGTGCCAGTAGTGCCGGCAGGGCGTTGAATCAGCCCCAGCATTTT. Full variable domain (outside the CDR3, taken from reference TRBV19 and TRBJ1-5): DGGITQSPKYLFRKEGQNVTLSCEQNLNHDAMYWYRQDPGQGLRLIYYSQIVNDFQKGDIAEGYSVSREKKESFPLTVTSAQKNPTAFYLCASSAGRALNQPQHFGDGTRLSIL.

Written as DNA, the CDR3 is TGTGCCAGCAGGGGCCGGTCGAACACCGGGGAGCTGTTTTTT. Amino acids: CASRGRSNTGELFF. The rearrangement joins TRBV2 to TRBJ2-2, with D hard to call. The CDR3 has 14 residues. The germline CDR1 and CDR2 sequences are SNHLY and FYNNEI. Trimming pared 6 bases from V and 0 bases from J, leaving 8 bases between.

CDR3 in amino acids: CASSQGAGGELFF. In DNA form, the CDR3 reads TGTGCCAGCAGTCAGGGGGCGGGCGGGGAGCTGTTTTTT. The gene calls are TRBV6-5 and TRBJ2-2; TRBD1 aligns across 8 bases. With 5 bases clipped from V and 7 bases from J, the junction kept 3 bases outside the gene matches. Germline CDR1 is MNHEY and CDR2 is SVGAGI. The CDR3 is made up of 13 amino acids.

The chain combines TRBV19 with TRBJ2-1; 8 bases line up with TRBD2. This CDR3 contains 14 residues. Looked up from germline, CDR1 is LNHDA and CDR2 is SQIVND (reference sequence). V lost 5 bases to trimming and J lost 7 bases; unmatched junction nucleotides: 7. CDR3 nucleotide sequence: TGTGCCAGTAGTGCCGGGACTAGTGGAAATGAGCAGTTCTTC. Translated, it gives CASSAGTSGNEQFF.

This clone has a handful of counts. V and J are TRBV5-6 and TRBJ1-1, with TRBD1 identical over 8 bases. CDR3 length equals 15 residues. Trimming at V came to 2 bases and at J to 4 bases, leaving 7 bases not matched to a gene. CDR1 and CDR2 (germline): SGHDT, YYEEEE. The CDR3 spells CASSFLQGALTEAFF. DNA of the CDR3: TGTGCCAGCAGCTTCCTGCAGGGGGCCCTCACTGAAGCTTTCTTT.

The genes are TRBV5-6 and TRBJ2-7; D is possibly TRBD1 (5 bases). Germline lookup yields CDR1 SGHDT and CDR2 YYEEEE. This CDR3 region has 14 residues. The CDR3 sequence: CATARLDTSYEQYF. The DNA of the CDR3 is TGTGCAACCGCCCGTTTGGACACCTCCTACGAGCAGTACTTC.

J is TRBJ2-5 and V is TRBV5-5; D is perhaps TRBD2 (6 bases). The CDR3 sequence is 14 residues long. Germline V gene lookup returns CDR1 SGHKS and CDR2 YYEKEE (reference sequence). The V and J ends lost 0 bases and 5 bases respectively, with 11 bases between them. The chain's CDR3 is CASSLGAGRETQYF. The CDR3 coding sequence is TGTGCCAGCAGCTTGGGTGCGGGAAGGGAGACCCAGTACTTC.

The rearrangement links TRBV6-1 to TRBJ1-1, with D possibly TRBD1 on 5 matching bases. The CDR3 sequence is 15 residues long. Trimming removed 1 base at V and 4 bases at J, with 13 bases between. Germline loops: CDR1 MNHNS, CDR2 SASEGT. CDR3 sequence (DNA): TGTGCCAGCAGTGAAGGGGGCGGTTGGGGCACTGAAGCTTTCTTT. It codes for CASSEGGGWGTEAFF.

This CDR3 is CASSLGLVGYNEQFF. In DNA, the CDR3 is TGCGCCAGCAGCTTAGGACTAGTGGGCTACAATGAGCAGTTCTTC. The rearrangement links TRBV5-1 to TRBJ2-1; TRBD2 aligns across 7 bases. CDR1 SGHRS and CDR2 YFSETQ come from the germline V gene. The length of the CDR3 is 15 residues. With V trimmed by 2 bases and J by 3 bases, 5 bases remained unmatched.